Shown below are 6 T cell receptor gamma chains from a single sample sequenced in a study of Vδ1+ human thymocytes. Their antigens remain unidentified. Extracted RNA was reverse transcribed into cDNA. Multiplex PCR used pooled V-gene forward primers and a constant-region reverse primer to amplify CDR3s. TCRdb re-analyzed the multiplex PCR reads via CATT. This table has 35,000 or so gamma-chain clones, around 21% appearing once. Study-level findings and limits: In the thymus, TRG and TRD repertoires looked highly polyclonal with Gaussian CDR3 lengths.

The specimen sequenced was Vdelta1+ gamma-delta thymocytes from the thymus. Subset indicated: FACS-sorted CD3+ TCRalphabeta- TCRVdelta1+ TCRVdelta2- thymocytes. The receptors shown here come from a girl under two years old who had congenital heart surgery.

The rearrangement links TRGV4 to TRGJ1 or TRGJ2. V shed 0 bases, J shed 0 bases, and the junction held 23 bases outside the gene matches. This CDR3 has 21 amino acids. The germline V gene encodes CDR1 EGSTGY and CDR2 YDSYTSSV. The CDR3 sequence is CATWDGRVAARQTKNYYKKLF. Written as DNA, the CDR3 is TGTGCCACCTGGGATGGGCGGGTTGCAGCGAGACAGACCAAGAATTATTATAAGAAACTCTTT.

This clone came up a few times. This chain links TRGV9 with TRGJ1 or TRGJ2. Trimming removed 1 base from V and 12 bases from J; junction bases left unmatched: 9. The CDR3 loop spans 12 amino acids. CDR1 is GITISATS and CDR2 is ISYDGTV in the germline V gene (reference sequence). CDR3 nucleotide sequence: TGTGCCTTGTGGGAGGTTCCGGGTCGGAAACTCTTT. Translation: CALWEVPGRKLF.

The chain couples TRGV4 to TRGJ1 or TRGJ2. Germline CDR1 EGSTGY, CDR2 YDSYTSSV. The V segment lost 0 bases and the J segment 3 bases; nucleotides outside the gene matches: 8. The CDR3 sequence is 15 residues long. CDR3 sequence: CATWDGPDSYYKKLF. The CDR3 DNA follows: TGTGCCACCTGGGATGGGCCCGACAGTTATTATAAGAAACTCTTT.

A few counts support this clone. The chain employs TRGV8 and TRGJ1 or TRGJ2. J was trimmed by 12 bases and V by 2 bases; bases with no gene match: 4. The CDR3 runs 10 residues. Germline V lookup: CDR1 VENAVY, CDR2 YDSYNSRV. For the CDR3, the DNA is TGTGCCACCTGGGATATCAGGAAACTCTTT. The encoded protein is CATWDIRKLF.

A remark on this clone: Within the sample, other DNA sequences also encode this same CDR3. The V gene is TRGV8, the J gene TRGJ1 or TRGJ2. Germline CDR1 VENAVY, CDR2 YDSYNSRV. This CDR3 is built from 13 residues. After removal of 2 bases from V and 2 bases from J, the junction contained 3 bases not matched to a gene. CDR3 bases: TGTGCCACCTGGGATACGGATTATTATAAGAAACTCTTT. Protein: CATWDTDYYKKLF.

The rearrangement joins TRGV2 to TRGJ1 or TRGJ2. Trimming cost V 2 bases and J 7 bases; bases outside gene matches: 8. CDR3 length: 13 residues. The germline V gene encodes CDR1 EGSNGY and CDR2 YDSYNSKV. For the CDR3, the DNA is TGTGCCACCTGGGACGCCTCGGGGTATAAGAAACTCTTT. Protein: CATWDASGYKKLF.